The present TCR beta chain was sequenced within a study of blood T cells in healthy people across ages. Study observations and caveats: Changes seen in expanded clonotypes were possibly confounded by donor CMV status left unknown.

The CDR3 totals 16 residues. Trimming cost V 5 bases and J 0 bases, with 17 bases left between them. The V gene's germline CDR1 is SEHNR and CDR2 FQNEAQ (reference sequence). The use of a sample-barcoded 5' primer and a J-beta primer mix characterized a second PCR of about 7 to 12 cycles. A minimum of 3 million CDR3-containing paired-end reads was obtained for each sample. TCRdb independently ran MiXCR on the 5' RACE reads; one entry per CDR3 protein. Here the sample spans about 1.4 million distinct CDR3 sequences, almost 60% being singletons. Turning to this clonotype: Antigen unknown.

Sequencing was done on a sample of blood. This clonotype was sampled from a man younger than 35 in good health. This chain joins TRBV7-9 and TRBJ2-7, with D perhaps being TRBD1 or TRBD2 (5 bases each). As DNA, the CDR3 is TGTGCCAGCAGCATCCGACTCGGGACGGGCTCCTACGAGCAGTACTTC. It translates to CASSIRLGTGSYEQYF.